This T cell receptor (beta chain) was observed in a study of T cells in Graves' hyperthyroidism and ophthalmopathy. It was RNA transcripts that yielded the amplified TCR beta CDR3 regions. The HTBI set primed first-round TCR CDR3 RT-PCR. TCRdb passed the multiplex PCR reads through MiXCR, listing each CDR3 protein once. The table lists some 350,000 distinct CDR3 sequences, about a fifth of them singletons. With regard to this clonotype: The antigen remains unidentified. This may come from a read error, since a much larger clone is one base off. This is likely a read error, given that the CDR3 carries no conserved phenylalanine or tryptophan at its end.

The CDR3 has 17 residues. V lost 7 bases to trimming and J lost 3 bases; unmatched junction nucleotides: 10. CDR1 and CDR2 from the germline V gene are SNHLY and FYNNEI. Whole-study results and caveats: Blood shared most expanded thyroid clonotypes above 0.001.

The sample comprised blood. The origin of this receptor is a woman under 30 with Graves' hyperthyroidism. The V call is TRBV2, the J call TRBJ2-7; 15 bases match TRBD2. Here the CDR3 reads CASIHLVGLAGGYEQYS. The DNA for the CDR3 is TGTGCCAGCATCCACCTCGTGGGACTAGCGGGGGGCTACGAGCAGTACTCC.